This T cell receptor (beta chain) was recovered during a study of T cell repertoires in cytomegalovirus infection. Study as a whole: Indicated by public TCR beta signatures were CMV infection and matching HLA type. Study observations and caveats: Cumulative frequency of public TCR beta families picked out carriers of CMV plus the relevant HLA. Dominant in the ex vivo response were TCR beta clonotypes restricted by HLA-C and specific for CMV.

CDR3 size: 12 residues. The germline gives CDR1 DFQATT, CDR2 SNEGSKA (reference sequence). Between the trimmed V and J ends, which lost 4 bases and 3 bases, there was a span of 9 bases. TCRdb analysed the reads with MiXCR anew, one entry per CDR3 protein. The sample has approximately 500,000 distinct CDR3 sequences; about 11% are singletons. This clonotype was observed a few times. Its antigen is unknown. This TCR derives from a human donor in good health (CMV status not recorded). Some clones in this sample may be carry-over from other donors' samples. The sequencing sample was made of PBMCs. The V call is TRBV20-1, the J call TRBJ1-1; the D is unclear. Here the CDR3 reads CSAMDGYTEAFF. As DNA, the CDR3 is TGCAGTGCTATGGACGGGTACACTGAAGCTTTCTTT.